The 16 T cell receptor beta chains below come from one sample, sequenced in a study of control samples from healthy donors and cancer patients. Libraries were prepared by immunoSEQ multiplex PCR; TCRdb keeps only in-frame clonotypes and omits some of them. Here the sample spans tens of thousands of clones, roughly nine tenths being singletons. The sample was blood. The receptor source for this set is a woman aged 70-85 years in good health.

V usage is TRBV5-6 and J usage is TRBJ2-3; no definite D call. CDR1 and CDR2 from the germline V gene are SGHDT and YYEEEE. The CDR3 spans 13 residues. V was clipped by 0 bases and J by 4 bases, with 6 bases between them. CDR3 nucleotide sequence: TGTGCCAGCAGCTTGGTCCGCGCAGATACGCAGTATTTT. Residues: CASSLVRADTQYF.

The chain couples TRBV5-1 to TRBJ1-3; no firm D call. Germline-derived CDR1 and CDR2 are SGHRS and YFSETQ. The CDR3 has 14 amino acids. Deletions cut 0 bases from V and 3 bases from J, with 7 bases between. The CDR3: CASSLASVGNTIYF. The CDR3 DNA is TGCGCCAGCAGCTTGGCGTCAGTTGGAAACACCATATATTTT.

This CDR3 is CASSAHPGTANNEQFF. CDR3 coding DNA: TGCGCCAGCAGCGCACACCCTGGGACAGCAAACAATGAGCAGTTCTTC. The V gene is TRBV5-1, the J gene TRBJ2-1, with 7 bases lining up with TRBD1. The CDR3 spans 16 residues. From germline, CDR1 is SGHRS and CDR2 YFSETQ. Unmatched junction bases numbered 12, after V lost 4 bases and J lost 5 bases.

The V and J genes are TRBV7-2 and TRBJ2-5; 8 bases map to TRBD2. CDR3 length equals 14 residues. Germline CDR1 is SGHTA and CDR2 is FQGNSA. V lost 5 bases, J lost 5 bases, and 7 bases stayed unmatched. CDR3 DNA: TGTGCCAGCAGCCTCGGGGGGGGAAGGGAGACCCAGTACTTC. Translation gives CASSLGGGRETQYF.

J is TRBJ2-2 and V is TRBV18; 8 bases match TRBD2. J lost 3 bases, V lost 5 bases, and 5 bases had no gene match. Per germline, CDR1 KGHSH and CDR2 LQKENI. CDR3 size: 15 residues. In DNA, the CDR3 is TGTGCCAGCTCAAAGGCGGGAGGAGACACCGGGGAGCTGTTTTTT. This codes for CASSKAGGDTGELFF.

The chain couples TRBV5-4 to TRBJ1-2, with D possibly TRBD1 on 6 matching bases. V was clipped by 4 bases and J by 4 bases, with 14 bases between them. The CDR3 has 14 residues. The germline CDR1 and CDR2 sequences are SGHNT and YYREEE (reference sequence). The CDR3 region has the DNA TGTGCCAGCAGCGAAGGACAGACTATCTATGGCTACACCTTC. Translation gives CASSEGQTIYGYTF.

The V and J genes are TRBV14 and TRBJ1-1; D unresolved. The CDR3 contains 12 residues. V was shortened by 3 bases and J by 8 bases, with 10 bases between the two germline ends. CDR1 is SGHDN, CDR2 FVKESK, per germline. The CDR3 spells CASSQATVEAFF. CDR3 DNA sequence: TGTGCCAGCAGCCAGGCTACAGTAGAAGCTTTCTTT.

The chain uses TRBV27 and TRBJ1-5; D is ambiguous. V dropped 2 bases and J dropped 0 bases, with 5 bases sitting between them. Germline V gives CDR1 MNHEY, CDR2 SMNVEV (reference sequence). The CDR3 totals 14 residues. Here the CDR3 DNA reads TGTGCCAGCAGTTTAGAGGGTAGCAATCAGCCCCAGCATTTT. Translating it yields CASSLEGSNQPQHF.

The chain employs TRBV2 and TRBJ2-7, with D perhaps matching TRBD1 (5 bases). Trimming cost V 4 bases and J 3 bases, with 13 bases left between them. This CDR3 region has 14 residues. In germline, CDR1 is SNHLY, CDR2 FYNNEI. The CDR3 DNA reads TGTGCCAGCAGTGTATCAGGGCCGAACTACGAGCAGTACTTC. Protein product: CASSVSGPNYEQYF.

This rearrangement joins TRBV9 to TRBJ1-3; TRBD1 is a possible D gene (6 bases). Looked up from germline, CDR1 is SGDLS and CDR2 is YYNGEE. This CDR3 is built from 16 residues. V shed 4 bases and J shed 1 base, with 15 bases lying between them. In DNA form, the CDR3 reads TGTGCCAGCAGCCTTGACCTCAGGGGATCTGGAAACACCATATATTTT. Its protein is CASSLDLRGSGNTIYF.

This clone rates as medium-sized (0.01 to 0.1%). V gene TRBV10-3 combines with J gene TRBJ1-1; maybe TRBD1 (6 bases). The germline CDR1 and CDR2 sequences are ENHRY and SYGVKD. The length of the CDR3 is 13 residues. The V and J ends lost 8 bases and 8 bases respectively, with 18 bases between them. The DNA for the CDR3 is TGTGCCATCCTTCGAAGGGGGGATGGGGAAGCTTTCTTT. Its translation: CAILRRGDGEAFF.

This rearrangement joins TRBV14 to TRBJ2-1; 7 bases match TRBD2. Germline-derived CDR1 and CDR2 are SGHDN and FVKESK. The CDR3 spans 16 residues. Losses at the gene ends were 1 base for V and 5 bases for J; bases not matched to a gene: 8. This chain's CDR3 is CASSQGGGRVHNEQFF. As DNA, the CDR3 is TGTGCCAGCAGCCAAGGTGGCGGGAGAGTCCACAATGAGCAGTTCTTC.

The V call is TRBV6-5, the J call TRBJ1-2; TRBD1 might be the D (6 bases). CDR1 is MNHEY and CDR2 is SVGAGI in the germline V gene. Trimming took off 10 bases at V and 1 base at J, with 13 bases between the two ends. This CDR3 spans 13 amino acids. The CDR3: CATRQAINYGYTF. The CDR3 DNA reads TGTGCCACCCGACAGGCTATTAACTATGGCTACACCTTC.

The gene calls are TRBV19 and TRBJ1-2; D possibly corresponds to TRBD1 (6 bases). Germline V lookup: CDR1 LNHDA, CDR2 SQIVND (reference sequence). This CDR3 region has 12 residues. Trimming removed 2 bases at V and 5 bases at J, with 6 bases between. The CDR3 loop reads CASSITGYGYTF. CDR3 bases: TGTGCCAGTAGTATAACAGGGTATGGCTACACCTTC.

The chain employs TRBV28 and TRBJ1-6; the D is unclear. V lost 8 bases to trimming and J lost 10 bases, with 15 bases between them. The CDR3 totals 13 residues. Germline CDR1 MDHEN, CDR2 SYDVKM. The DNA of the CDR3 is TGTGCCAGCGGTCCGGACGCAGCCTCACCCCTCCACTTT. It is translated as CASGPDAASPLHF. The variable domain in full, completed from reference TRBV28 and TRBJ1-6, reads DVKVTQSSRYLVKRTGEKVFLECVQDMDHENMFWYRQDPGLGLRLIYFSYDVKMKEKGDIPEGYSVSREKKERFSLILESASTNQTSMYLCASGPDAASPLHFGNGTRLTVT.

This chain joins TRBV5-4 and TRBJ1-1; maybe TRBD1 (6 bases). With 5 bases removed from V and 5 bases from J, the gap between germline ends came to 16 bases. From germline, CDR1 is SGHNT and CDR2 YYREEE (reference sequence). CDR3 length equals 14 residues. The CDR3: CASSPPTGLTEAFF. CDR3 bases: TGTGCCAGCAGTCCACCCACAGGGTTGACTGAAGCTTTCTTT.